What follows are 5 T cell receptor beta chains derived from one specimen sequenced in a study of PD-1 blockade in classical Hodgkin lymphoma. Time point in this sample: cycle 4 day 1 (C4D1), after 6 weeks of nivolumab. Brentuximab vedotin exposure varied, and every patient relapsed after autologous stem cell transplantation. The table came from immunoSEQ multiplex PCR; TCRdb's copy has only in-frame clones and leaves some out. The profile shows under 35,000 clones, around 74% of them singletons. The source material was peripheral blood mononuclear cells (PBMCs), sampled before the fourth cycle of nivolumab. These receptors were taken from a human donor with classical Hodgkin lymphoma.

This clone has only a few counts. The chain uses TRBV7-9 and TRBJ2-2, with D uncertain. Looked up from germline, CDR1 is SEHNR and CDR2 is FQNEAQ (reference sequence). Trimming shortened V by 11 bases and J by 2 bases, and 18 bases separated the two germline ends. This CDR3 is 15 amino acids long. CDR3 nucleotide sequence: TGTGCCGGACGAAAACGAACGGTTAACACCGGGGAGCTGTTTTTT. This codes for CAGRKRTVNTGELFF.

This clone has just one count. The chain recombines TRBV14 with TRBJ2-1; TRBD2 aligns across 10 bases. The length of the CDR3 is 13 residues. The trim removed 4 bases at V and 8 bases at J, leaving 2 bases unmatched. Germline CDR1 SGHDN, CDR2 FVKESK. CDR3 protein: CASSRGLADEQFF. As DNA, the CDR3 is TGTGCCAGCAGCCGTGGACTAGCGGATGAGCAGTTCTTC.

Regarding this clone: Other DNA sequences within the sample encode an identical CDR3. V is TRBV5-4 and J is TRBJ1-1; D is perhaps TRBD1 (5 bases). Trimming left V 4 bases short and J 2 bases short, with 9 bases between. Germline CDR1 reads SGHNT; CDR2 reads YYREEE (reference sequence). The CDR3 is made up of 13 amino acids. The CDR3 nucleotides are TGTGCCAGCAGCCGCAGGGTAAACACTGAAGCTTTCTTT. Protein product: CASSRRVNTEAFF.

This chain links TRBV27 with TRBJ1-5; 7 bases are a match to TRBD1. The V and J ends lost 5 bases and 3 bases, in that order; junction bases with no gene match: 16. CDR3 length equals 18 residues. Per germline, CDR1 MNHEY and CDR2 SMNVEV (reference sequence). CDR3 DNA: TGTGCCAGCAGTCAGACAACGCAGGGGGAGAGAATCAATCAGCCCCAGCATTTT. Protein sequence: CASSQTTQGERINQPQHF.

The chain is built from TRBV7-2 and TRBJ2-7; 8 bases are a match to TRBD2. V gave up 1 base and J gave up 5 bases; unmatched junction bases: 7. CDR1 and CDR2 (germline): SGHTA, FQGNSA. This CDR3 is 15 amino acids long. Here the CDR3 reads CASSLVRSGGHEQYF. The CDR3 coding sequence is TGTGCCAGCAGCTTAGTTAGGTCGGGGGGGCACGAGCAGTACTTC.